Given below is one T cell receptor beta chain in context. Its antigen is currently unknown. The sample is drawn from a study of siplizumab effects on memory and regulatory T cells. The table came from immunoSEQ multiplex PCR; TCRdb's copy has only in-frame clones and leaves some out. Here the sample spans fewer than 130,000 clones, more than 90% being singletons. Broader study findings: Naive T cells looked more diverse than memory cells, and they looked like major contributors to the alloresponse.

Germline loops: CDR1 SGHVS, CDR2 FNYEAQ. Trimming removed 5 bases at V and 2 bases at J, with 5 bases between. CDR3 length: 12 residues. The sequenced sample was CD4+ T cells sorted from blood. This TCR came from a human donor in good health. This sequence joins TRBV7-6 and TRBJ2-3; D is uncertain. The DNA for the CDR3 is TGTGCCAGCAGCCCGAACACAGATACGCAGTATTTT. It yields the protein CASSPNTDTQYF.